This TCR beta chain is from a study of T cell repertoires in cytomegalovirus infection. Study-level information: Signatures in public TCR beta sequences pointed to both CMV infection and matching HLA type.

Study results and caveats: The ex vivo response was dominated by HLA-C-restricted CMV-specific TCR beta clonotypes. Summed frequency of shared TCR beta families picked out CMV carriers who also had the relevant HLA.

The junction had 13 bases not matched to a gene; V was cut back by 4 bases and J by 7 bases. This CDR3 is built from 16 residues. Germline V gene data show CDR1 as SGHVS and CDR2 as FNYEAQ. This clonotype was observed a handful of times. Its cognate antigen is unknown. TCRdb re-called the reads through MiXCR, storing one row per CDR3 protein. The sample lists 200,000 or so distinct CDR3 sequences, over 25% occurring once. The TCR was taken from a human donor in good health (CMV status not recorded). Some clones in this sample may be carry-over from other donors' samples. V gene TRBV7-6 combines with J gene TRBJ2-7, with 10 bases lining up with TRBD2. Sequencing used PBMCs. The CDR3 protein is CASSSSGSSGGGEQYF. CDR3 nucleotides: TGTGCCAGCAGCTCCTCAGGCTCTAGCGGGGGAGGGGAGCAGTACTTC.